This TCR beta chain is drawn from a study of diagnostic markers for celiac disease. This CDR3 spans 13 amino acids. Germline lookup yields CDR1 DFQATT and CDR2 SNEGSKA (reference sequence). TCRdb reprocessed the reads and keeps a single row for each CDR3 protein, giving no DNA. The sample table sets out just over 1,500 distinct CDR3 sequences. Sequencing used either unsorted cells or a sorted T cell fraction (not recorded which). The rearrangement uses TRBV20-1 and TRBJ2-1. The TCR comes from a human donor. CDR3 sequence reads: CSAKGSTYNEQFF.